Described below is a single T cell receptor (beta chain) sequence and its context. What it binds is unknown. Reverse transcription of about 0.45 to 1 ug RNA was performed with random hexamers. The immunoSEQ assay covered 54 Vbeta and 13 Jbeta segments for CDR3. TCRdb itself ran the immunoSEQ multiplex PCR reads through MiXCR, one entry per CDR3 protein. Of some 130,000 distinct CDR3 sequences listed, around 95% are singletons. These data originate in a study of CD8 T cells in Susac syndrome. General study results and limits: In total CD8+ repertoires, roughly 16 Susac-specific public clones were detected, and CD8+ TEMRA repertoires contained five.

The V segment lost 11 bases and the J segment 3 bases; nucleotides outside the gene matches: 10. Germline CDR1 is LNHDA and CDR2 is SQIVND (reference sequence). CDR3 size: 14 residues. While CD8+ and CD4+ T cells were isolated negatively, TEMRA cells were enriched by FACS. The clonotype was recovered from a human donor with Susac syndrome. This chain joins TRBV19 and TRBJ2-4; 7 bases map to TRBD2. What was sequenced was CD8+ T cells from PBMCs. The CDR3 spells CAARVQRGKNIQYF. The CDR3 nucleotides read TGTGCCGCTAGAGTACAGCGGGGCAAAAACATTCAGTACTTC.